This is a list of T cell receptor beta chains from one sample in a study of CD8 T cells in Susac syndrome. TCRdb reprocessed the immunoSEQ multiplex PCR reads with MiXCR, giving one entry per CDR3 protein. This sample yields 120,000 or so distinct CDR3 sequences, of which roughly 96% are seen a single time; 0.12% belongs to the top ten. The sequenced sample consisted of CD4+ T cells from PBMCs. The source of these receptors is a human donor in good health. The CDR3 runs from the conserved cysteine through the conserved F or W. A D gene is named only where the DNA matches it firmly. Expanded clones get a size class; other rows say once, few or many, or leave the size out.

DNA,CDR3,size,J,D,length,V
TGTGCCAGCCCGCCCCCGATTAGCGGGAGGGCCCGGGACGAGCAGTACTTC,CASPPPISGRARDEQYF,NA,TRBJ2-7,TRBD2,17,TRBV28
TGTGCCAGCAGTGAAGGGACAGGTGTCGGCGAGCAGTACTTC,CASSEGTGVGEQYF,NA,TRBJ2-7,TRBD1,14,TRBV2
TGTGCCACCAGCAGAGAAGACGGGCGAAATCAGCCCCAGCATTTT,CATSREDGRNQPQHF,NA,TRBJ1-5,NA,15,TRBV15
TGTGCCAGCAGTCCTCCGGACTTTAATCCCCCTCCACCTGGGGCCAACGTCCTGACTTTC,CASSPPDFNPPPPGANVLTF,NA,TRBJ2-6,NA,20,TRBV12-3/TRBV12-4
TGTGCCACCAGTGCCAGCGACAGGGTCACCGGGGAGCTGTTTTTT,CATSASDRVTGELFF,NA,TRBJ2-2,TRBD1,15,TRBV24-1
TGTGCCAGCAGTTTATCGTGGGCCAGGGGGCGAGTTTACACTGAAGCTTTCTTT,CASSLSWARGRVYTEAFF,NA,TRBJ1-1,TRBD1,18,TRBV27
TGTGCCAGCAGTTACTCGAAAGACTGGGCCAGGAAGCAGTTCTTC,CASSYSKDWARKQFF,NA,TRBJ2-1,NA,15,TRBV6-5
TGTGCCAGTAGTATACGGAAATATGGCTACACCTTC,CASSIRKYGYTF,NA,TRBJ1-2,NA,12,TRBV19
TGTGCCAGCAGCTTAGGAGGGGGCGCGGGCACCGGGGAGCTGTTTTTT,CASSLGGGAGTGELFF,NA,TRBJ2-2,TRBD1,16,TRBV7-2
TGTGCCATCAGTGAGTCCGGGGTGACTGAAGCTTTCTTT,CAISESGVTEAFF,NA,TRBJ1-1,NA,13,TRBV10-3
TGTGCCAGCTCACCGCTCCAAGAGACCCAGTACTTC,CASSPLQETQYF,NA,TRBJ2-5,NA,12,TRBV18
TGTGCCAGCAGCTTGACTAGCGGGAGGACAGATACGCAGTATTTT,CASSLTSGRTDTQYF,NA,TRBJ2-3,TRBD2,15,TRBV7-9
TGTGCCAGCAGAGGACAGGGGGGCTCCTACGAGCAGTACTTC,CASRGQGGSYEQYF,NA,TRBJ2-7,TRBD1,14,TRBV6-1
TGCAGTGCTAGTGCAGGGGCCGGCTATGGCTACACCTTC,CSASAGAGYGYTF,NA,TRBJ1-2,NA,13,TRBV20-1
TGCGCCAGCAGCTCGACACCGAGGAGCACTGAAGCTTTCTTT,CASSSTPRSTEAFF,NA,TRBJ1-1,NA,14,TRBV5-1
TGCGCCAGCAGCTTGGGGGGCGGGAGTCGTAACAATGAGCAGTTCTTC,CASSLGGGSRNNEQFF,NA,TRBJ2-1,TRBD2,16,TRBV5-1
TGTGCCAGCAGCTTCGGTCCTTTCCCCAACTACGAGCAGTACTTC,CASSFGPFPNYEQYF,NA,TRBJ2-7,NA,15,TRBV7-2
TGTGCCAGCAGTCCCCGGACGGGAACTAATGAAAAACTGTTTTTT,CASSPRTGTNEKLFF,NA,TRBJ1-4,NA,15,TRBV12-3/TRBV12-4
TGTGCCAGCAGTGACGACGGACGAGGGACCCAGTACTTC,CASSDDGRGTQYF,once,TRBJ2-5,NA,13,TRBV2
TGTGCCAGCAGCTACAGCAACCTCTACAATGAGCAGTTCTTC,CASSYSNLYNEQFF,NA,TRBJ2-1,NA,14,TRBV7-2
TGCGCCAGCAGCTTGGTGCCGAGTGGCACTGAAGCTTTCTTT,CASSLVPSGTEAFF,once,TRBJ1-1,NA,14,TRBV5-1
TGTGCCAGCAGCCAAGAGAGGACAGGGGGCGCGGGAGGTCCCTACGAGCAGTACTTC,CASSQERTGGAGGPYEQYF,NA,TRBJ2-7,TRBD1,19,TRBV4-2
TGTGCCTGGAGTTCTAGCGCTCGTGAGCAGTTCTTC,CAWSSSAREQFF,NA,TRBJ2-1,NA,12,TRBV30
TGTGCCAGCTCTCTCGGGACAGGGTCCTACAATGAGCAGTTCTTC,CASSLGTGSYNEQFF,few,TRBJ2-1,TRBD1,15,TRBV18
TGTGCCAGCAGCCCCGCCGGAAGCTATGGCTACACCTTC,CASSPAGSYGYTF,NA,TRBJ1-2,NA,13,TRBV3-1
TGTGCCAGCAGTTCCCTTAAGCAGTACTTC,CASSSLKQYF,NA,TRBJ2-7,NA,10,TRBV28
TGCAGCGTTGAAAGGGGTATCTCCGGGAGCTCCTACGAGCAGTGCTTC,CSVERGISGSSYEQCF,NA,TRBJ2-7,NA,16,TRBV29-1
TGTGCCAGCAGCCAAAGGGTCTGGAATGAGCAGTTCTTC,CASSQRVWNEQFF,NA,TRBJ2-1,NA,13,TRBV14
TGTGCCAGCTCCTCTGGGGACAGGGTCAATCAGCCCCAGCATTTT,CASSSGDRVNQPQHF,NA,TRBJ1-5,TRBD1,15,TRBV27
TGTGCCACCAGCAGAGCGGGTAAAGCGGGTACGCAGTATTTT,CATSRAGKAGTQYF,NA,TRBJ2-3,NA,14,TRBV15
TGTGCCAGCAGCTTATTAGCCGAATCCTACGAGCAGTACTTC,CASSLLAESYEQYF,NA,TRBJ2-7,NA,14,TRBV7-9
TGCAGCGTGCCGGGACTAGCAAACGAGCAGTACTTC,CSVPGLANEQYF,NA,TRBJ2-7,TRBD2,12,TRBV20-1
TGTGCCAGCAGCCCACAGCCCCCGGGAACGCAAGAGACCCAGTACTTC,CASSPQPPGTQETQYF,NA,TRBJ2-5,NA,16,TRBV7-7
TGCAGCGTGGGGACGGAGGGCATAGAGCCCCAGCATTTT,CSVGTEGIEPQHF,NA,TRBJ1-5,NA,13,TRBV29-1
TGTGCCAGCAGTTCATTGACGGACCGGAGTGAAAAACTGTTTTTT,CASSSLTDRSEKLFF,NA,TRBJ1-4,NA,15,TRBV28
TGTGCCAGCAGCCCCGGGACTAGCGGGAGCATAGAGACCCAGTACTTC,CASSPGTSGSIETQYF,once,TRBJ2-5,TRBD2,16,TRBV5-4
TGCGCCAGCAGCCGGACCGGGACTAGCGAATACGAGCAGTACTTC,CASSRTGTSEYEQYF,NA,TRBJ2-7,TRBD2,15,TRBV4-1
TGTGCCAGCAGCCGAATACAGGGGGAGACCCAGTACTTC,CASSRIQGETQYF,once,TRBJ2-5,TRBD1,13,TRBV7-6